Below, 21 T cell receptor beta chains from the same sample are listed, as sequenced in a study of PD-L1 blockade in urothelial cancer. The protocol was immunoSEQ multiplex PCR, while the TCRdb copy is restricted to in-frame clones and leaves out a portion. Here the sample spans approximately 110,000 clones, approximately 85% being singletons. The sample here was PBMCs, taken around atezolizumab (anti-PD-L1) treatment. Receptors were obtained from a man between 50 and 59 years old with urothelial cancer.

The V gene is TRBV5-1, the J gene TRBJ2-5; D is undetermined. CDR3 length: 14 residues. Trimming removed 0 bases from V and 5 bases from J, with 11 bases in between. The germline V gene encodes CDR1 SGHRS and CDR2 YFSETQ. The CDR3 DNA reads as TGCGCCAGCAGCTTGGCCCGGCAGCGTGAGACCCAGTACTTC. This gives the protein CASSLARQRETQYF.

A single count supports this clone. The gene calls are TRBV6-4 and TRBJ1-2, with 7 bases aligning to TRBD1. The germline CDR1 and CDR2 sequences are MRHNA and SNTAGT. CDR3 length: 15 residues. V lost 3 bases and J lost 7; bases outside the gene matches: 11. CDR3: CASSEWTGGLGGYTF. The CDR3 DNA is TGTGCCAGCAGTGAATGGACAGGAGGACTGGGTGGCTACACCTTC.

This chain uses TRBV6-5 with TRBJ2-1; D ambiguous. V gave up 5 bases and J gave up 3 bases, with 5 bases separating them. This CDR3 comprises 12 residues. Per germline, CDR1 MNHEY and CDR2 SVGAGI. CDR3 nucleotide sequence: TGTGCCAGCAGTAACAACTACAATGAGCAGTTCTTC. The encoded protein is CASSNNYNEQFF.

CDR3 DNA: TGCGCCAGCAGCTGGTTCGACAGCACCGGGGAGCTGTTTTTT. Residues: CASSWFDSTGELFF. The chain recombines TRBV5-1 with TRBJ2-2; TRBD1 might be the D (5 bases). V was clipped by 3 bases and J by 4 bases, with 10 bases between them. This CDR3 comprises 14 residues. CDR1 is SGHRS and CDR2 is YFSETQ in the germline V gene.

The J gene is TRBJ2-3, the V gene TRBV15; TRBD2 matches 13 bases. CDR3 size: 17 residues. V was pared by 4 bases and J by 3 bases, with 7 bases of the junction left unmatched. CDR1 and CDR2 (germline): LNHNV, YYDKDF (reference sequence). CDR3 residues: CATSNRLAGGVTDTQYF. CDR3 nucleotides: TGTGCCACCAGCAACAGACTAGCGGGAGGTGTGACAGATACGCAGTATTTT.

This chain links TRBV6-6 with TRBJ1-1; D is ambiguous. This CDR3 comprises 12 residues. The germline CDR1 and CDR2 sequences are MNHNY and SVGAGI (reference sequence). V was trimmed by 5 bases and J by 1 base, leaving 5 bases between them. Here the CDR3 reads CASSPSNTEAFF. The CDR3 DNA reads as TGTGCCAGCAGTCCGTCGAACACTGAAGCTTTCTTT.

The chain links TRBV7-9 to TRBJ1-1; a weak D match, TRBD1 (5 bases). In germline, CDR1 is SEHNR, CDR2 FQNEAQ (reference sequence). Trimming took 5 bases from V and 5 from J, leaving 15 bases between them. This CDR3 is built from 14 residues. The CDR3 DNA reads as TGTGCCAGCAGCCCCAAGGGCGGGGGTACTGAAGCTTTCTTT. It codes for CASSPKGGGTEAFF.

The chain couples TRBV29-1 to TRBJ2-1, with D maybe TRBD2 (6 bases). The CDR3 consists of 13 residues. CDR1 SQVTM and CDR2 ANQGSEA come from the germline V gene. Trimming removed 2 bases at V and 5 bases at J, with 10 bases between. CDR3 residues: CSVEKGLNNEQFF. The CDR3, as DNA: TGCAGCGTTGAAAAGGGACTGAACAATGAGCAGTTCTTC.

The gene calls are TRBV5-4 and TRBJ2-2; 9 bases are a match to TRBD1. Germline CDR1 is SGHNT and CDR2 is YYREEE (reference sequence). The CDR3 runs to 16 residues. V shed 1 base and J 4 bases; nucleotides not matched to a gene: 5. In nucleotides, the CDR3 is TGTGCCAGCAGCTTGAGACAGGGGGTAGGCACCGGGGAGCTGTTTTTT. It codes for CASSLRQGVGTGELFF.

The V and J genes are TRBV5-1 and TRBJ2-7; 7 nucleotides line up with TRBD1. The V gene's germline CDR1 is SGHRS and CDR2 YFSETQ. This CDR3 region has 14 residues. The J segment lost 2 bases and the V segment lost 0 bases, leaving 2 bases of the junction unmatched. The CDR3 DNA reads TGCGCCAGCAGCTTGGCCGGGACAGCCTACGAGCAGTACTTC. This gives the protein CASSLAGTAYEQYF.

The rearrangement uses TRBV5-1 and TRBJ1-4, with D perhaps matching TRBD1 (5 bases). This CDR3 has 14 amino acids. CDR1 is SGHRS, CDR2 YFSETQ, per germline. Trimming stripped 6 bases from V and 1 base from J, with 10 bases between. The CDR3 DNA reads as TGCGCCAGCACTCGGGGGGGAACTAATGAAAAACTGTTTTTT. Translated, it gives CASTRGGTNEKLFF.

In the case of this clone: The sample has other DNA sequences that encode this CDR3 too. The chain joins TRBV4-1 to TRBJ2-7; 7 bases fit TRBD2. The CDR3 consists of 15 residues. After removal of 1 base from V and 1 base from J, the junction contained 4 bases not matched to a gene. CDR1 is MGHRA and CDR2 is YSYEKL in the germline V gene. For the CDR3, the DNA is TGCGCCAGCAGCCAAGCAGCGGGGCAGTCCTACGAGCAGTACTTC. Protein product: CASSQAAGQSYEQYF.

The chain's CDR3 is CASSPVADSYEQYF. CDR3 nucleotide sequence: TGTGCCAGCAGCCCGGTAGCAGACTCCTACGAGCAGTACTTC. The rearrangement uses TRBV5-4 and TRBJ2-5; no reliable D call. TRBJ2-7 explains the end of the DNA better; the J call may be wrong. The CDR3 has 14 amino acids. Germline loops: CDR1 SGHNT, CDR2 YYREEE (reference sequence).

The CDR3 nucleotides read TGTGCCAGCTCAAACGGACAGGGCAGCACAGATACGCAGTATTTT. Its translation: CASSNGQGSTDTQYF. This chain connects TRBV18 to TRBJ2-3; 8 bases match TRBD1. The CDR3 length is 15 residues. V dropped 5 bases and J dropped 0; count of bases not matched to a gene: 4. Germline V gene lookup returns CDR1 KGHSH and CDR2 LQKENI.

V and J are TRBV2 and TRBJ2-2; perhaps TRBD2 as D (6 bases). The V gene lost 2 bases and the J gene lost 9 bases, with 16 bases spanning the gap. The germline gives CDR1 SNHLY, CDR2 FYNNEI. The CDR3 is 15 residues long. CDR3 loop: CASSERRLEERELFF. CDR3 coding DNA: TGTGCCAGCAGTGAAAGAAGACTAGAAGAAAGGGAGCTGTTTTTT.

This sequence joins TRBV27 and TRBJ2-3; the match to TRBD2 covers 9 bases. Germline CDR1 and CDR2: MNHEY and SMNVEV (reference sequence). V shed 6 bases and J 6 bases; nucleotides not matched to a gene: 7. The CDR3 spans 14 residues. The CDR3 DNA follows: TGTGCCAGCAGCTTCGGGACTAGCTACGATACGCAGTATTTT. Translating gives CASSFGTSYDTQYF.

The V gene is TRBV6-1, the J gene TRBJ2-3; possible D gene TRBD1, 5 bases. V was clipped by 8 bases and J by 2 bases, with 17 bases between them. The CDR3 loop spans 15 amino acids. Germline loops: CDR1 MNHNS, CDR2 SASEGT. CDR3 bases: TGTGCCAGCTTACACCGAACAGGATACACAGATACGCAGTATTTT. Protein sequence: CASLHRTGYTDTQYF.

The chain has TRBV5-1 and TRBJ2-6, with 7 bases matching TRBD2. J lost 2 bases, V lost 1 base, and 6 bases had no gene match. Germline V CDR1 and CDR2: SGHRS, YFSETQ. This CDR3 comprises 17 residues. The CDR3 sequence is CASSLYRGSTGANVLTF. CDR3 nucleotides: TGCGCCAGCAGCTTGTATCGCGGGAGTACTGGGGCCAACGTCCTGACTTTC.

Note on this clone: The sample has other DNA sequences that encode this CDR3 too. The chain combines TRBV27 with TRBJ1-4, with D possibly matching TRBD1 (5 bases). CDR1 is MNHEY and CDR2 is SMNVEV in the germline V gene (reference sequence). The CDR3 spans 15 residues. Deletions cut 5 bases from V and 4 bases from J, with 14 bases between. The CDR3 DNA reads TGTGCCAGCAGTCCCTGGGGGGGAAGTAATGAAAAACTGTTTTTT. Encoded protein: CASSPWGGSNEKLFF.

This sequence joins TRBV2 and TRBJ1-1, with D tentatively TRBD1 (6 bases). Germline loops: CDR1 SNHLY, CDR2 FYNNEI. The V end was cut by 7 bases, the J end by 4 bases, with 19 bases between. The CDR3 is 15 residues long. The CDR3 region has the DNA TGTGCCAGCACCGACCAACAGGGCTTGGGCACTGAAGCTTTCTTT. Encoded protein: CASTDQQGLGTEAFF.

This clone was seen a handful of times. J is TRBJ2-5 and V is TRBV2; TRBD2 aligns across 14 bases. In germline, CDR1 is SNHLY, CDR2 FYNNEI. The CDR3 has 15 residues. Germline trimming cut 6 bases from V and 7 bases from J; bases unmatched to any gene: 7. For the CDR3, the DNA is TGTGCCAGCAGCGGACTAGCGGGGGGATTAGGGACCCAGTACTTC. Its translation: CASSGLAGGLGTQYF.